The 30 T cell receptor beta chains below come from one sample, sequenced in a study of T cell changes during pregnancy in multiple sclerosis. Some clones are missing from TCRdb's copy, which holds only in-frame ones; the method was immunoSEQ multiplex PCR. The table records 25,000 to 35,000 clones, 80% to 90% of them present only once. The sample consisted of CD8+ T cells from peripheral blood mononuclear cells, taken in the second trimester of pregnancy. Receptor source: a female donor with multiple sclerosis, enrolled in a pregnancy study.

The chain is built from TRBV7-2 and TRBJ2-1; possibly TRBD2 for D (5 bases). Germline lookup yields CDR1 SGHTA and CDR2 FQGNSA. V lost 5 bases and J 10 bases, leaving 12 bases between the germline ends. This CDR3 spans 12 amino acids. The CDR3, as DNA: TGTGCCAGCAGCACTAATAGCGACGAGCAGTTCTTC. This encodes CASSTNSDEQFF.

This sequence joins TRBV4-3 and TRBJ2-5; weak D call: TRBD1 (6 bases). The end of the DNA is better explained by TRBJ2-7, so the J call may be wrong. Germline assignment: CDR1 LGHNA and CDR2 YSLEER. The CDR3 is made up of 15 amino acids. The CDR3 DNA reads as TGCGCCAGCAGCCAAGAGGGACATCCTAGCTACGAGCAGTACTTC. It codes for CASSQEGHPSYEQYF.

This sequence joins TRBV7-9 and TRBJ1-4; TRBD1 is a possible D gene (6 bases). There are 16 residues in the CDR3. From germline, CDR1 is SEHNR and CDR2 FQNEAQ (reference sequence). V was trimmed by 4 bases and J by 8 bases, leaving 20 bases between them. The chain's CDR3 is CASSSRDQGLEEKLFF. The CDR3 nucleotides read TGTGCCAGCAGCTCCCGAGACCAGGGGCTTGAGGAAAAACTGTTTTTT.

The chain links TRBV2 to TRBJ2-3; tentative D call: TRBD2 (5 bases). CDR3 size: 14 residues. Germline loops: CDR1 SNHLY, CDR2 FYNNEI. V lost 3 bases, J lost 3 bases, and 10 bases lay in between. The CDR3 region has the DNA TGTGCCAGCAGTGAGGATTTAGCGACAGATACGCAGTATTTT. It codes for CASSEDLATDTQYF. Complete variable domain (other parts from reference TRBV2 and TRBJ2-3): EPEVTQTPSHQVTQMGQEVILRCVPISNHLYFYWYRQILGQKVEFLVSFYNNEISEKSEIFDDQFSVERPDGSNFTLKIRSTKLEDSAMYFCASSEDLATDTQYFGPGTRLTVL.

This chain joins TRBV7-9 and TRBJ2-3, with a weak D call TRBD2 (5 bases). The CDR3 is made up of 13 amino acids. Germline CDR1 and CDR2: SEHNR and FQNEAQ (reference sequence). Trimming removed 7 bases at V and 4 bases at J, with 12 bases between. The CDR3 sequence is CASTPAAADTQYF. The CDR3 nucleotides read TGTGCCAGCACCCCAGCGGCAGCAGATACGCAGTATTTT.

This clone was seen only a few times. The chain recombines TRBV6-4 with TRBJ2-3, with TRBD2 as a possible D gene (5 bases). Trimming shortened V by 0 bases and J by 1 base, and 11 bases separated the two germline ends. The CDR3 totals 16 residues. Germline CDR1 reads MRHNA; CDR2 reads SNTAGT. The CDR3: CASSDSLGSGTDTQYF. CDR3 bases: TGTGCCAGCAGTGACTCCTTGGGGAGTGGCACAGATACGCAGTATTTT.

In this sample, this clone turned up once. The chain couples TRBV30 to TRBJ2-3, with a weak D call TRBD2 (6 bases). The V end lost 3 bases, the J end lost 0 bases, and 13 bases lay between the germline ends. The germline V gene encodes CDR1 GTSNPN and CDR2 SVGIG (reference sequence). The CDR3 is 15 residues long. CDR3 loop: CAWSSGTSSTDTQYF. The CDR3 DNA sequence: TGTGCCTGGAGCTCCGGTACTAGCAGCACAGATACGCAGTATTTT. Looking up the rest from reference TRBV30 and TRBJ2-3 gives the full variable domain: SQTIHQWPATLVQPVGSPLSLECTVEGTSNPNLYWYRQAAGRGLQLLFYSVGIGQISSEVPQNLSASRPQDRQFILSSKKLLLSDSGFYLCAWSSGTSSTDTQYFGPGTRLTVL.

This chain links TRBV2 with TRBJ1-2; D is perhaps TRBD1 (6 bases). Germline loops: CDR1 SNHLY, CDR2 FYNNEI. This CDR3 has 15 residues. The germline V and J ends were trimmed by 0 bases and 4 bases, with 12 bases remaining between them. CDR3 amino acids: CASSEAAGDRYGYTF. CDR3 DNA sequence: TGTGCCAGCAGTGAAGCAGCAGGGGATCGCTATGGCTACACCTTC.

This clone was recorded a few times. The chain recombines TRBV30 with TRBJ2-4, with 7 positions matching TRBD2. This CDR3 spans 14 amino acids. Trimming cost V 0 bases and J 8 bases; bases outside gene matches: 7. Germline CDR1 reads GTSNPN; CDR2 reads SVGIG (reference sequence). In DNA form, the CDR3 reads TGTGCCTGGAGTGTAAAGCGGGATATTGACATTCAGTACTTC. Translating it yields CAWSVKRDIDIQYF.

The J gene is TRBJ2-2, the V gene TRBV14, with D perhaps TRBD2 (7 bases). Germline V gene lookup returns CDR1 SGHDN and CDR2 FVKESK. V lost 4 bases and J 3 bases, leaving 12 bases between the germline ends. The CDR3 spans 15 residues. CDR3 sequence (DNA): TGTGCCAGCAGCCTTACAGGGAGGGACACCGGGGAGCTGTTTTTT. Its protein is CASSLTGRDTGELFF.

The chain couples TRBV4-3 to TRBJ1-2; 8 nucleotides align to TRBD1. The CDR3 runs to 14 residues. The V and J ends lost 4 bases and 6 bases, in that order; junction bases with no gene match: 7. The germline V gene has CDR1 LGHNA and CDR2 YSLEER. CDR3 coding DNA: TGCGCCAGCAGCCGCTACGGACAGGGAAATGGCTACACCTTC. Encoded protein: CASSRYGQGNGYTF.

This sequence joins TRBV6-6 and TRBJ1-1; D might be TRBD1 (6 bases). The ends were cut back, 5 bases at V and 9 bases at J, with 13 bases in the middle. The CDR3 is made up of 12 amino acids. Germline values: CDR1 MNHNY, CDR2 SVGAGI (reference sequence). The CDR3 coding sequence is TGTGCCAGCAGTCGATACAGGGACCAAGCTTTCTTT. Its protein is CASSRYRDQAFF.

CDR3 region: CASSQDEGGLRANTEAFF. The CDR3 coding sequence is TGCGCCAGCAGCCAAGACGAGGGGGGGCTTAGAGCTAACACTGAAGCTTTCTTT. The chain employs TRBV4-1 and TRBJ1-1; TRBD1 might be the D (6 bases). V dropped 0 bases and J dropped 2 bases, with 19 bases sitting between them. This CDR3 is built from 18 residues. CDR1 and CDR2 from the germline V gene are MGHRA and YSYEKL.

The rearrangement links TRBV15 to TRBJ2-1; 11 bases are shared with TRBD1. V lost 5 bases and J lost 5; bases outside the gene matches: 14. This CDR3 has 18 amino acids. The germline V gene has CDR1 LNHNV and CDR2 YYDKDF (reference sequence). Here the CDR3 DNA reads TGTGCCACCAGCGAGAGGACAGGGGGCTCTAGAATTCACAATGAGCAGTTCTTC. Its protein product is CATSERTGGSRIHNEQFF.

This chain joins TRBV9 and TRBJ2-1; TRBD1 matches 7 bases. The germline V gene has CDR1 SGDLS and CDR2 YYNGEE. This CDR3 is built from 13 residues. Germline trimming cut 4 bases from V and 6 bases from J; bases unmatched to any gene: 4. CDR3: CASSPGTANEQFF. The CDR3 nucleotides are TGTGCCAGCAGCCCAGGGACAGCCAATGAGCAGTTCTTC.

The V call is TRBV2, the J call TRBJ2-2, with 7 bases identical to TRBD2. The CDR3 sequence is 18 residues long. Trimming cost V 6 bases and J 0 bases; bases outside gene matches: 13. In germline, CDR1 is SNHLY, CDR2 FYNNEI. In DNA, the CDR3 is TGTGCCAGCAGCCCCGGGTGGGTAGCGGGTGCGAACACCGGGGAGCTGTTTTTT. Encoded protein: CASSPGWVAGANTGELFF.

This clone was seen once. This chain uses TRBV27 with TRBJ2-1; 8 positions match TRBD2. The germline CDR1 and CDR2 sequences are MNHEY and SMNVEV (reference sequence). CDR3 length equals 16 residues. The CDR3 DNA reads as TGTGCTACCCAAAGGGACGGGAGGGCAGTCTACAATGAGCAGTTCTTC. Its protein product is CATQRDGRAVYNEQFF.

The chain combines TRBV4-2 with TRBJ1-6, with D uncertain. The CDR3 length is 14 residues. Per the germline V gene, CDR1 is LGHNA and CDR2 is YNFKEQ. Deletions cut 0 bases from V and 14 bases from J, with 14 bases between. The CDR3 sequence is CASSQDRSEETLHF. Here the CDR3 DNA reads TGTGCCAGCAGCCAAGATAGGAGCGAGGAGACCCTCCACTTT.

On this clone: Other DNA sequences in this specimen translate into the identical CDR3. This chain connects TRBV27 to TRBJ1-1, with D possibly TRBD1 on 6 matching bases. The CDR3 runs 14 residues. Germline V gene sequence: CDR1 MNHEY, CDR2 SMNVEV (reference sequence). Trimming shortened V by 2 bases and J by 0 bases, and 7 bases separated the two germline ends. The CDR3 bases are TGTGCCAGCAGTTTACAGGGGATGAACACTGAAGCTTTCTTT. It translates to CASSLQGMNTEAFF.

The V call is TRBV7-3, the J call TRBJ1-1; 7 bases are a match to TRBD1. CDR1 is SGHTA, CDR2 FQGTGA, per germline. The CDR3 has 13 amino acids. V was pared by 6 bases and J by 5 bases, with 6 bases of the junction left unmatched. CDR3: CASRRQGDTEAFF. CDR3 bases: TGTGCCAGCAGGCGTCAGGGGGATACTGAAGCTTTCTTT.

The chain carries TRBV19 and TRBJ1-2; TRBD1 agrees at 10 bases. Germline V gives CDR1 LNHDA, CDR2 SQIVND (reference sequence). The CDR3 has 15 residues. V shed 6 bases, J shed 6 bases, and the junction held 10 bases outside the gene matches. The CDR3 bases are TGTGCCAGTAGGACCCGGGACAGGGGATCGGATGGCTACACCTTC. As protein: CASRTRDRGSDGYTF.

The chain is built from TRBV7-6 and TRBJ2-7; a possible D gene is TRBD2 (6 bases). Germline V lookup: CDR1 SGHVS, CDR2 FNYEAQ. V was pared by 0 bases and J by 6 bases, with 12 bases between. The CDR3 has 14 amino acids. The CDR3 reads CASSLAGQGGEQYF. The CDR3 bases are TGTGCCAGCAGCTTAGCAGGCCAGGGAGGCGAGCAGTACTTC. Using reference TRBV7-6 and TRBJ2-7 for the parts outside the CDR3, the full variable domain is GAGVSQSPRYKVTKRGQDVALRCDPISGHVSLYWYRQALGQGPEFLTYFNYEAQQDKSGLPNDRFSAERPEGSISTLTIQRTEQRDSAMYRCASSLAGQGGEQYFGPGTRLTVT.

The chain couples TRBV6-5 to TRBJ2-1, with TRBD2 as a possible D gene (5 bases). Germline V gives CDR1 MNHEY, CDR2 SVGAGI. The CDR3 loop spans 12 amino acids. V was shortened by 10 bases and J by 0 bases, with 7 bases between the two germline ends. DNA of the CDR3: TGTGCCACCAGCGGCTCCTACAATGAGCAGTTCTTC. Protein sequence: CATSGSYNEQFF.

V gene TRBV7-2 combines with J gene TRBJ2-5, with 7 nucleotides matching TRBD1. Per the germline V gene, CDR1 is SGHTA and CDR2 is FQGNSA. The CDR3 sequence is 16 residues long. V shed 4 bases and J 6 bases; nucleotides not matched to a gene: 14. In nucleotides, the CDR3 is TGTGCCAGCAGCTCAGAGGGACAGAATGTGTGGAAGACCCAGTACTTC. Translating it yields CASSSEGQNVWKTQYF.

Written as DNA, the CDR3 is TGTGCCAGCAGCGCCTCGGACAGGGGGGACACTGAAGCTTTCTTT. Translation gives CASSASDRGDTEAFF. The rearrangement joins TRBV11-3 to TRBJ1-1; TRBD1 agrees at 10 bases. From germline, CDR1 is SGHNT and CDR2 YENEEA. V was pared by 5 bases and J by 3 bases, with 6 bases of the junction left unmatched. The CDR3 contains 15 residues.

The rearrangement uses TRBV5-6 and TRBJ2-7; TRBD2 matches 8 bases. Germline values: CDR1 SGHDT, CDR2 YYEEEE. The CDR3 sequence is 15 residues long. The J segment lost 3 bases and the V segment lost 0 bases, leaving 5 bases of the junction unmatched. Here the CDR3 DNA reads TGTGCCAGCAGCTTGGCGCTAGCGGGTGGCTACGAGCAGTACTTC. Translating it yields CASSLALAGGYEQYF.

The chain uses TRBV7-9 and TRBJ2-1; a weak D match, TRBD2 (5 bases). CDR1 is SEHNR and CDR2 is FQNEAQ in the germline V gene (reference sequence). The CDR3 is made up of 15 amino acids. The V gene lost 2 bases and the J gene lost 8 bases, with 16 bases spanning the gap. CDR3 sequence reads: CASSLSSLALDEQFF. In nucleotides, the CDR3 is TGTGCCAGCAGCTTATCGAGCCTAGCTCTGGATGAGCAGTTCTTC.

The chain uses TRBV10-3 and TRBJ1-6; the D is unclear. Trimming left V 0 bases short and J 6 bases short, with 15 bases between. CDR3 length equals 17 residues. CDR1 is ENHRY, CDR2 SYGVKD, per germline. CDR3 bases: TGTGCCATCAGTGAGTCACTGAGGGTTGGCCGTAATTCACCCCTCCACTTT. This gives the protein CAISESLRVGRNSPLHF.

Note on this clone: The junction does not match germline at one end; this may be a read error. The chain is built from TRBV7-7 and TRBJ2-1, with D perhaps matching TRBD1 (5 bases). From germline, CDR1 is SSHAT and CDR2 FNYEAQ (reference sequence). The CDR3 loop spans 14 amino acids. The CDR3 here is CASSLSRGNGEQFF. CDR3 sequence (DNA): TGTGCTAGCAGCTTATCTAGGGGAAATGGTGAGCAGTTCTTC.

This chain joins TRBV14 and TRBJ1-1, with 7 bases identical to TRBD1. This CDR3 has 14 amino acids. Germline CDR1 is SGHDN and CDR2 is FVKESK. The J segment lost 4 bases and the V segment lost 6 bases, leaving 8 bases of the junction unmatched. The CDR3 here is CASRPGGLSTEAFF. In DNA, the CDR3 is TGTGCCAGCAGACCAGGGGGTCTGAGCACTGAAGCTTTCTTT.